The 27 T cell receptor beta chains listed next were all sequenced from one sample in a study of blood T cell repertoires in COVID-19. Using immunoSEQ multiplex PCR, the repertoire was profiled, and TCRdb retains in-frame clones only, with some absent. The profile shows a few hundred thousand clones, approximately 80% of them singletons. Sequences were obtained from PBMCs or T cells enriched from blood (not recorded which). These receptors all come from a middle-aged man who had been exposed to COVID-19.

V and J are TRBV5-6 and TRBJ1-2; D ambiguous. The germline V gene has CDR1 SGHDT and CDR2 YYEEEE. This CDR3 is built from 14 residues. The V gene lost 6 bases and the J gene lost 8 bases, with 20 bases spanning the gap. The CDR3 is CASTDIQPMRGYTF. The CDR3 nucleotides read TGTGCCAGCACCGATATCCAACCTATGAGGGGCTACACCTTC.

This clone occurred a few times. This chain connects TRBV2 to TRBJ2-1; D not certain. Germline CDR1 and CDR2: SNHLY and FYNNEI. The V end was cut by 4 bases, the J end by 5 bases, with 15 bases between. This CDR3 is built from 15 residues. The CDR3 here is CASSAPEDEDNEQFF. CDR3 bases: TGTGCCAGCAGTGCCCCGGAAGATGAGGACAATGAGCAGTTCTTC. Combining the CDR3 with reference TRBV2 and TRBJ2-1 gives the whole variable domain EPEVTQTPSHQVTQMGQEVILRCVPISNHLYFYWYRQILGQKVEFLVSFYNNEISEKSEIFDDQFSVERPDGSNFTLKIRSTKLEDSAMYFCASSAPEDEDNEQFFGPGTRLTVL.

The count of this clone is one. The chain couples TRBV29-1 to TRBJ1-2; D might be TRBD1 (6 bases). The CDR3 totals 14 residues. The germline V and J ends were trimmed by 0 bases and 2 bases, with 10 bases remaining between them. CDR1 is SQVTM and CDR2 is ANQGSEA in the germline V gene. The CDR3 sequence: CSVEDTGPNYGYTF. The CDR3 bases are TGCAGCGTTGAAGATACAGGGCCCAACTATGGCTACACCTTC.

The rearrangement joins TRBV5-4 to TRBJ1-3; no firm D call. The CDR3 consists of 13 residues. CDR1 and CDR2 from the germline V gene are SGHNT and YYREEE (reference sequence). V was clipped by 4 bases and J by 0 bases, with 5 bases between them. The chain's CDR3 is CASSQYSGNTIYF. The CDR3 bases are TGTGCCAGCAGCCAGTACTCTGGAAACACCATATATTTT.

The chain joins TRBV11-3 to TRBJ2-1; D may be TRBD2 (5 bases). Per germline, CDR1 SGHNT and CDR2 YENEEA. V was pared by 4 bases and J by 13 bases, with 14 bases between. This CDR3 is 12 amino acids long. This CDR3 is CASSSTGSYQFF. In nucleotides, the CDR3 is TGTGCCAGCAGCTCGACGGGGTCTTACCAGTTCTTC.

The rearrangement links TRBV2 to TRBJ2-7; D may be TRBD1 (6 bases). Germline assignment: CDR1 SNHLY and CDR2 FYNNEI. The CDR3 contains 11 residues. Trimming stripped 8 bases from V and 6 bases from J, with 11 bases between. The CDR3 nucleotides are TGTGCCAGCGGTGGGGGCCGCGAGCAGTACTTC. It yields the protein CASGGGREQYF.

The gene calls are TRBV6-5 and TRBJ2-3; perhaps TRBD2 as D (6 bases). Germline CDR1 is MNHEY and CDR2 is SVGAGI. V lost 11 bases and J lost 0, with 12 bases in between. The CDR3 extends over 13 amino acids. The CDR3, as DNA: TGTGCCGCTTGCAGCGGGAGCACAGATACGCAGTATTTT. Its translation: CAACSGSTDTQYF.

This chain joins TRBV7-3 and TRBJ2-3; 7 positions match TRBD1. V was clipped by 4 bases and J by 4 bases; unmatched bases: 5. There are 14 residues in the CDR3. Germline lookup yields CDR1 SGHTA and CDR2 FQGTGA. CDR3 amino acids: CASSSLGGPDTQYF. The CDR3, as DNA: TGTGCCAGCAGCTCCCTAGGGGGCCCAGATACGCAGTATTTT.

This chain connects TRBV28 to TRBJ1-1; TRBD1 aligns across 7 bases. Per germline, CDR1 MDHEN and CDR2 SYDVKM. J lost 1 base, V lost 7 bases, and 12 bases had no gene match. The CDR3 has 16 residues. As DNA, the CDR3 is TGTGCCAGCACCTTATATCCGGGACAGTCGAACACTGAAGCTTTCTTT. It translates to CASTLYPGQSNTEAFF.

The V call is TRBV10-2, the J call TRBJ1-2, with 10 bases aligning to TRBD1. The V segment lost 7 bases and the J segment 6 bases; nucleotides outside the gene matches: 8. There are 14 residues in the CDR3. CDR1 WSHSY and CDR2 SAAADI come from the germline V gene. This CDR3 is CASTHSDRGNGYTF. The CDR3 region has the DNA TGCGCCAGCACCCACTCGGACAGGGGGAATGGCTACACCTTC.

The chain uses TRBV30 and TRBJ1-2; D is undetermined. This CDR3 comprises 13 residues. Germline lookup yields CDR1 GTSNPN and CDR2 SVGIG (reference sequence). The V gene lost 3 bases and the J gene lost 2 bases, with 10 bases spanning the gap. CDR3 nucleotide sequence: TGTGCCTGGAGGGCCTCCTGGAACTATGGCTACACCTTC. Residues: CAWRASWNYGYTF.

The chain links TRBV7-8 to TRBJ1-2, with 7 bases fitting TRBD1. J lost 4 bases, V lost 5 bases, and 7 bases had no gene match. Looked up from germline, CDR1 is SGHVS and CDR2 is FQNEAQ. The CDR3 contains 14 residues. The CDR3 reads CASSPGGRFYGYTF. The CDR3 DNA sequence: TGTGCCAGCAGCCCAGGGGGACGGTTCTATGGCTACACCTTC.

The V call is TRBV2, the J call TRBJ1-1; the D is unclear. This CDR3 contains 11 residues. Per the germline V gene, CDR1 is SNHLY and CDR2 is FYNNEI. Trimming pared 9 bases from V and 1 base from J, leaving 6 bases between. The chain's CDR3 is CASEQNTEAFF. The CDR3 DNA reads as TGTGCCAGTGAACAGAACACTGAAGCTTTCTTT. The complete variable domain, with remaining parts taken from reference TRBV2 and TRBJ1-1, reads EPEVTQTPSHQVTQMGQEVILRCVPISNHLYFYWYRQILGQKVEFLVSFYNNEISEKSEIFDDQFSVERPDGSNFTLKIRSTKLEDSAMYFCASEQNTEAFFGQGTRLTVV.

This chain uses TRBV19 with TRBJ2-1; D gene uncertain. V lost 0 bases and J lost 9, with 9 bases in between. CDR3 length: 13 amino acids. Per the germline V gene, CDR1 is LNHDA and CDR2 is SQIVND (reference sequence). The CDR3 spells CASSIDRAREQFF. CDR3 DNA: TGTGCCAGTAGTATAGATCGTGCGCGTGAGCAGTTCTTC.

The chain is built from TRBV5-1 and TRBJ2-3; D might be TRBD2 (6 bases). CDR1 is SGHRS, CDR2 YFSETQ, per germline. V was clipped by 6 bases and J by 3 bases, with 20 bases between them. The CDR3 length is 16 residues. The DNA of the CDR3 is TGCGCCAGCAACCGCGAGCGGGTCGAAGGAACAGATACGCAGTATTTT. Translation gives CASNRERVEGTDTQYF. Filled out from reference TRBV5-1 and TRBJ2-3, the complete variable domain reads KAGVTQTPRYLIKTRGQQVTLSCSPISGHRSVSWYQQTPGQGLQFLFEYFSETQRNKGNFPGRFSGRQFSNSRSEMNVSTLELGDSALYLCASNRERVEGTDTQYFGPGTRLTVL.

The chain has TRBV7-8 and TRBJ2-7; the D gene is possibly TRBD1 (6 bases). The length of the CDR3 is 16 residues. The germline CDR1 and CDR2 sequences are SGHVS and FQNEAQ. With 4 bases removed from V and 0 bases from J, the gap between germline ends came to 16 bases. CDR3 residues: CASSSRGSTSSYEQYF. CDR3 nucleotide sequence: TGTGCCAGCAGCTCCAGGGGCTCCACCAGCTCCTACGAGCAGTACTTC.

The chain recombines TRBV2 with TRBJ2-1; D perhaps matches TRBD2 (5 bases). V was trimmed by 4 bases and J by 10 bases, leaving 17 bases between them. The CDR3 sequence is 14 residues long. Germline V gene sequence: CDR1 SNHLY, CDR2 FYNNEI. The CDR3, as DNA: TGTGCCAGCAGTGGACTAACCGATCCCGGAGAGCAGTTCTTC. It specifies CASSGLTDPGEQFF. The variable domain in full, completed from reference TRBV2 and TRBJ2-1, reads EPEVTQTPSHQVTQMGQEVILRCVPISNHLYFYWYRQILGQKVEFLVSFYNNEISEKSEIFDDQFSVERPDGSNFTLKIRSTKLEDSAMYFCASSGLTDPGEQFFGPGTRLTVL.

The chain couples TRBV9 to TRBJ2-1, with TRBD2 as a possible D gene (6 bases). The V end lost 3 bases, the J end lost 4 bases, and 11 bases lay between the germline ends. Germline V lookup: CDR1 SGDLS, CDR2 YYNGEE. This CDR3 spans 14 amino acids. CDR3 nucleotide sequence: TGTGCCAGCAGCGGGGAGGTGGGGTACAATGAGCAGTTCTTC. Its translation is CASSGEVGYNEQFF.

The chain is built from TRBV6-2 or TRBV6-3 and TRBJ2-7; TRBD1 aligns across 9 bases. J was trimmed by 6 bases and V by 4 bases; bases with no gene match: 10. Per germline, CDR1 MNHEY and CDR2 SVGEGT. This CDR3 contains 15 residues. CDR3 sequence (DNA): TGTGCCAGCAGTTCCCTTATGAACAGGGGGCCCGAGCAGTACTTC. It encodes CASSSLMNRGPEQYF.

The rearrangement joins TRBV11-3 to TRBJ1-2; no firm D call. Germline values: CDR1 SGHNT, CDR2 YENEEA. V was trimmed by 1 base and J by 4 bases, leaving 7 bases between them. The CDR3 loop spans 13 amino acids. In nucleotides, the CDR3 is TGTGCCAGCAGCTTAGGAGAATTCTATGGCTACACCTTC. It encodes CASSLGEFYGYTF.

This clone came up once. The V call is TRBV30, the J call TRBJ2-1, with 7 bases identical to TRBD2. Per the germline V gene, CDR1 is GTSNPN and CDR2 is SVGIG (reference sequence). V dropped 4 bases and J dropped 10; count of bases not matched to a gene: 10. The CDR3 covers 13 residues. CDR3 sequence: CAWKRAGVPEQFF. DNA for the CDR3: TGTGCCTGGAAGCGGGCGGGAGTACCCGAGCAGTTCTTC.

The chain employs TRBV9 and TRBJ2-7; 7 bases agree with TRBD1. This CDR3 has 14 residues. The J segment lost 6 bases and the V segment lost 2 bases, leaving 8 bases of the junction unmatched. Germline loops: CDR1 SGDLS, CDR2 YYNGEE. This chain's CDR3 is CASSVGTAPGEQYF. As DNA, the CDR3 is TGTGCCAGCAGCGTGGGGACAGCCCCCGGCGAGCAGTACTTC.

The rearrangement uses TRBV6-5 and TRBJ1-2; 8 bases are shared with TRBD1. Trimming removed 6 bases from V and 10 bases from J; junction bases left unmatched: 10. The germline gives CDR1 MNHEY, CDR2 SVGAGI. The CDR3 runs 13 residues. CDR3 region: CASRDREGRPYTF. CDR3 bases: TGTGCCAGCAGGGACAGGGAAGGAAGGCCCTACACCTTC.

This chain joins TRBV23-1 and TRBJ2-7; TRBD1 is a possible D gene (6 bases). TRBV23-1 falls under the ORF class, with uncertain function. V lost 0 bases and J 5 bases, leaving 20 bases between the germline ends. This CDR3 has 17 amino acids. CDR3 residues: CASSQSWAQQGPNEQYF. The CDR3 DNA sequence: TGCGCCAGCAGTCAATCGTGGGCGCAACAGGGTCCCAACGAGCAGTACTTC.

The chain employs TRBV29-1 and TRBJ2-2; TRBD1 matches at 7 bases. J lost 0 bases, V lost 6 bases, and 4 bases had no gene match. The CDR3 covers 14 residues. The V gene's germline CDR1 is SQVTM and CDR2 ANQGSEA. The CDR3 DNA is TGCAGCGTGAAGGGACAGACGAACACCGGGGAGCTGTTTTTT. It codes for CSVKGQTNTGELFF.

The rearrangement joins TRBV30 to TRBJ1-1; D remains unclear. Per the germline V gene, CDR1 is GTSNPN and CDR2 is SVGIG (reference sequence). The CDR3 has 13 amino acids. V lost 4 bases and J 0 bases, leaving 9 bases between the germline ends. CDR3 residues: CAWTLTMNTEAFF. The CDR3 DNA sequence: TGTGCCTGGACCCTTACTATGAACACTGAAGCTTTCTTT. The full variable domain, in which reference TRBV30 and TRBJ1-1 provide the parts outside the CDR3, is SQTIHQWPATLVQPVGSPLSLECTVEGTSNPNLYWYRQAAGRGLQLLFYSVGIGQISSEVPQNLSASRPQDRQFILSSKKLLLSDSGFYLCAWTLTMNTEAFFGQGTRLTVV.

The chain is built from TRBV12-3 or TRBV12-4 and TRBJ2-1; D gene ambiguous. This CDR3 spans 12 amino acids. The V end was cut by 6 bases, the J end by 5 bases, with 8 bases between. This CDR3 is CASRRINNEQFF. In nucleotides, the CDR3 is TGTGCCAGCAGGCGGATAAACAATGAGCAGTTCTTC.